This T cell receptor beta chain appears in the sequencing data of a study of cytomegalovirus exposure and HLA in healthy donors. Study as a whole: From donors who were HLA-typed, an early data release held 80 million to 95 million unique TCRs.

Amplification used 60 Vbeta primers and 13 Jbeta primers. Some clones are missing from TCRdb's copy, which holds only in-frame ones; the method was immunoSEQ multiplex PCR. The sample includes about 120,000 clones, 77% of them seen just once. This clone has a handful of counts. Its antigen is unidentified. The sample carries other DNA sequences with the same CDR3. Germline CDR1 is MNHEY and CDR2 is SMNVEV (reference sequence). The V segment lost 2 bases and the J segment 0 bases; nucleotides outside the gene matches: 7. The CDR3 sequence is 16 residues long. General study findings and limits: Reports indicate that TCR beta sequences accurately predicted the HLA-A and HLA-B alleles of most subjects. Several of the most significant clusters were apparently associated with common viral pathogens in a later analysis. Overall, under 200 TCR beta chains were annotated as cytomegalovirus-associated.

This receptor was obtained from a man aged 18 to 29 in good health and CMV-seropositive. The rearrangement uses TRBV27 and TRBJ2-7; 7 bases map to TRBD1. The sequenced sample consisted of PBMCs. In nucleotides, the CDR3 is TGTGCCAGCAGTTTAGGGGACAGAGGCCTCTCCTACGAGCAGTACTTC. This sequence encodes CASSLGDRGLSYEQYF.